The 17 T cell receptor beta chains below were found in one sample sequenced in a study of T cell changes during pregnancy in multiple sclerosis. Repertoires were generated with immunoSEQ multiplex PCR, while TCRdb's copy carries only in-frame clones and drops some. Of more than 55,000 clones listed, roughly 90% are singletons. The sequences come from peripheral blood, collected after pregnancy. The receptors stem from a female donor in good health, enrolled as a control in a pregnancy study.

The chain combines TRBV9 with TRBJ2-1; tentative D call: TRBD2 (6 bases). The CDR3 has 15 amino acids. The germline V and J ends were trimmed by 4 bases and 0 bases, with 11 bases remaining between them. Germline loops: CDR1 SGDLS, CDR2 YYNGEE. DNA of the CDR3: TGTGCCAGCAGCAAGGACGGGAGCTCCTACAATGAGCAGTTCTTC. Its translation is CASSKDGSSYNEQFF.

This chain uses TRBV5-1 with TRBJ2-2; 8 nucleotides line up with TRBD1. The CDR3 runs 15 residues. V gave up 4 bases and J gave up 1 base; unmatched junction bases: 3. Germline values: CDR1 SGHRS, CDR2 YFSETQ. The CDR3 spells CASSTDRGNTGELFF. CDR3 bases: TGCGCCAGCAGCACCGACAGGGGGAACACCGGGGAGCTGTTTTTT.

This clone came up once. The gene calls are TRBV29-1 and TRBJ2-3, with TRBD2 matching 7 bases. Germline V gene data show CDR1 as SQVTM and CDR2 as ANQGSEA. The CDR3 spans 15 residues. The ends lost 1 base at V and 0 bases at J; junction bases unmatched: 4. The CDR3 DNA sequence: TGCAGCGTTGAAGGGGGGGGACGTAGCACAGATACGCAGTATTTT. Residues: CSVEGGGRSTDTQYF.

This rearrangement joins TRBV5-6 to TRBJ1-1; tentative D call: TRBD1 (5 bases). Germline values: CDR1 SGHDT, CDR2 YYEEEE. The V and J ends lost 0 bases and 4 bases respectively, with 10 bases between them. This CDR3 has 14 residues. This chain's CDR3 is CASSLAGSVTEAFF. In nucleotides, the CDR3 is TGTGCCAGCAGCTTGGCAGGGTCGGTCACTGAAGCTTTCTTT.

This chain joins TRBV7-9 and TRBJ1-2; D ambiguous. Germline V CDR1 and CDR2: SEHNR, FQNEAQ (reference sequence). The V gene lost 1 base and the J gene lost 7 bases, with 10 bases spanning the gap. CDR3 length equals 13 residues. For the CDR3, the DNA is TGTGCCAGCAGCTTAGGCGGGGTTCCTGGCTACACCTTC. Protein sequence: CASSLGGVPGYTF.

This rearrangement joins TRBV30 to TRBJ1-1; D is undetermined. With 5 bases removed from V and 0 bases from J, the gap between germline ends came to 10 bases. The CDR3 consists of 13 residues. Germline CDR1 and CDR2: GTSNPN and SVGIG (reference sequence). The CDR3 bases are TGTGCCTGGGGACTTGAACTGAACACTGAAGCTTTCTTT. Protein sequence: CAWGLELNTEAFF.

The chain is built from TRBV10-3 and TRBJ2-5; 11 bases map to TRBD2. The CDR3 is made up of 15 amino acids. Germline CDR1 and CDR2: ENHRY and SYGVKD. V was pared by 6 bases and J by 5 bases, with 8 bases of the junction left unmatched. The CDR3 DNA sequence: TGTGCCATCAGAGAACTAGCGGGAGAGGTGGAGACCCAGTACTTC. Protein product: CAIRELAGEVETQYF.

This chain joins TRBV7-2 and TRBJ2-3, with a weak D call TRBD2 (5 bases). Looked up from germline, CDR1 is SGHTA and CDR2 is FQGNSA. V was trimmed by 5 bases and J by 1 base, leaving 16 bases between them. The CDR3 runs 16 residues. CDR3 sequence reads: CASSPPSSRGTDTQYF. The CDR3 DNA reads TGTGCCAGCAGCCCGCCTAGCTCACGGGGCACAGATACGCAGTATTTT.

This chain connects TRBV7-2 to TRBJ2-7; D might be TRBD2 (6 bases). Between the trimmed V and J ends, which lost 3 bases and 0 bases, there was a span of 12 bases. Germline V gives CDR1 SGHTA, CDR2 FQGNSA. The CDR3 consists of 15 residues. The CDR3 is CASSFGTLPSYEQYF. The CDR3 DNA sequence: TGTGCCAGCAGCTTCGGGACTCTCCCCTCCTACGAGCAGTACTTC.

This rearrangement joins TRBV9 to TRBJ2-2; 8 positions agree with TRBD2. The CDR3 sequence is 14 residues long. Germline lookup yields CDR1 SGDLS and CDR2 YYNGEE. The junction had 8 bases not matched to a gene; V was cut back by 6 bases and J by 7 bases. CDR3 nucleotides: TGTGCCAGCAAAGGGACTAGTCGAATCGGGGAGCTGTTTTTT. Protein product: CASKGTSRIGELFF.

The chain employs TRBV5-6 and TRBJ2-7; D perhaps matches TRBD2 (6 bases). Per germline, CDR1 SGHDT and CDR2 YYEEEE. There are 13 residues in the CDR3. V lost 4 bases, J lost 2 bases, and 10 bases lay in between. CDR3 DNA: TGTGCCAGCAGCCCGGAGGGCCCCTACGAGCAGTACTTC. Amino acid sequence: CASSPEGPYEQYF.

V and J are TRBV5-4 and TRBJ1-2, with 7 bases matching TRBD1. Germline V CDR1 and CDR2: SGHNT, YYREEE (reference sequence). J was trimmed by 2 bases and V by 3 bases; bases with no gene match: 4. The CDR3 covers 14 residues. The CDR3 DNA follows: TGTGCCAGCAGCTCGGGACAGTTGAACTATGGCTACACCTTC. Translating gives CASSSGQLNYGYTF.

The rearrangement links TRBV5-8 to TRBJ2-3; tentatively, D is TRBD2 (6 bases). Germline CDR1 is SGHTS and CDR2 is YDEGEE. V was shortened by 4 bases and J by 3 bases, with 9 bases between the two germline ends. CDR3 length: 13 amino acids. The CDR3 spells CASSLTSTDTQYF. The DNA for the CDR3 is TGTGCCAGCAGCCTGACTAGTACAGATACGCAGTATTTT.

The chain employs TRBV18 and TRBJ1-2; 11 bases line up with TRBD1. The J segment lost 4 bases and the V segment lost 5 bases, leaving 6 bases of the junction unmatched. This CDR3 is 15 amino acids long. Per germline, CDR1 KGHSH and CDR2 LQKENI. The chain's CDR3 is CASSSRDRGSYGYTF. CDR3 coding DNA: TGTGCCAGCTCATCCCGGGACAGGGGGAGCTATGGCTACACCTTC.

The genes are TRBV7-2 and TRBJ1-2; tentative D call: TRBD1 (5 bases). Trimming stripped 3 bases from V and 3 bases from J, with 11 bases between. Germline V gene sequence: CDR1 SGHTA, CDR2 FQGNSA. The CDR3 length is 14 residues. The CDR3 spells CASSLDTGYYGYTF. The CDR3 nucleotides are TGTGCCAGCAGCTTGGACACCGGTTACTATGGCTACACCTTC.

This clone was picked up a small number of times. The chain has TRBV6-4 and TRBJ1-5; a possible D gene is TRBD1 (6 bases). Germline assignment: CDR1 MRHNA and CDR2 SNTAGT. V was cut by 7 bases and J by 0 bases, with 16 bases left in between. The CDR3 is 16 residues long. Here the CDR3 reads CASITGQRSSNQPQHF. The CDR3 coding sequence is TGTGCCAGCATCACGGGACAAAGATCTAGCAATCAGCCCCAGCATTTT.

The V call is TRBV15, the J call TRBJ1-3; the D gene is possibly TRBD1 (5 bases). The CDR3 is 14 amino acids. V dropped 3 bases and J dropped 4 bases, with 10 bases sitting between them. Germline loops: CDR1 LNHNV, CDR2 YYDKDF (reference sequence). The CDR3 DNA sequence: TGTGCCACCAGCAGGGGACTTGAGGGAAACACCATATATTTT. The encoded protein is CATSRGLEGNTIYF.